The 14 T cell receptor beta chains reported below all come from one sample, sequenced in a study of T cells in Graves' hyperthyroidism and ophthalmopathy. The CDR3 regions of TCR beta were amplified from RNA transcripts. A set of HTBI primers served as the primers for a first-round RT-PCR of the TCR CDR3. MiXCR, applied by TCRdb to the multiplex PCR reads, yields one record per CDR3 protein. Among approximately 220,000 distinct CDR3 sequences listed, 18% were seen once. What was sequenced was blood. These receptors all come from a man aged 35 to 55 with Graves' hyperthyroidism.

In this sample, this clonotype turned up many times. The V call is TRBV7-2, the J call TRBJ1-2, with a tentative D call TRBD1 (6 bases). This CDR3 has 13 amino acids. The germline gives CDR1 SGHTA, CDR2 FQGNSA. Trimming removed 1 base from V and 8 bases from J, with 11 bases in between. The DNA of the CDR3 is TGTGCCAGCAGCTTAGAACAGGGTGGCGGCTACACCTTC. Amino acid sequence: CASSLEQGGGYTF.

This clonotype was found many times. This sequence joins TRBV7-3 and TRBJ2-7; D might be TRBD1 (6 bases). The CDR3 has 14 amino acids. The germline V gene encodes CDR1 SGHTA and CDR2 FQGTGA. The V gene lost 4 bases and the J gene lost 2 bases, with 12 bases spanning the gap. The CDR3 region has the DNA TGTGCCAGCAGCTCTGGACAGCCCCCCTACGAGCAGTACTTC. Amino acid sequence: CASSSGQPPYEQYF.

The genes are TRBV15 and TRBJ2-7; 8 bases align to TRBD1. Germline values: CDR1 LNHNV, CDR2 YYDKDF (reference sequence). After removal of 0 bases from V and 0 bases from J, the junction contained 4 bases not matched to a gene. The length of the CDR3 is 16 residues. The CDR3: CATSRDTGQASYEQYF. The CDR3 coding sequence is TGTGCCACCAGCAGAGACACGGGACAGGCCTCCTACGAGCAGTACTTC.

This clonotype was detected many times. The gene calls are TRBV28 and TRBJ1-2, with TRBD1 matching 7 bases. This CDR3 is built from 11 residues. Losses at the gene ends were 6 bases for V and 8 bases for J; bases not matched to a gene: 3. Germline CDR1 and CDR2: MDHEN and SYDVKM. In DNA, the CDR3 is TGTGCCAGCAGCCCGGGACAGGGCTACACCTTC. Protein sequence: CASSPGQGYTF.

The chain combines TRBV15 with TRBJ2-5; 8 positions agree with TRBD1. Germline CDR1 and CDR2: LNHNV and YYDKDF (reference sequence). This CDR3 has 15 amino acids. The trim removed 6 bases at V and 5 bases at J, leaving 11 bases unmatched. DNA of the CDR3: TGTGCCACCAGTCCGCCCCGACAGGGGCGGGAGACCCAGTACTTC. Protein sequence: CATSPPRQGRETQYF.

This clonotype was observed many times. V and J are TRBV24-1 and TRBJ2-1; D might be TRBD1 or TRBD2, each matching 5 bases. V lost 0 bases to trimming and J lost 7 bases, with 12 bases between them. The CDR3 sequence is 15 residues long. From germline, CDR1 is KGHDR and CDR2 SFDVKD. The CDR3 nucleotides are TGTGCCACCAGTGATTTGGGGGGTCCCTTAAATGAGCAGTTCTTC. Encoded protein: CATSDLGGPLNEQFF.

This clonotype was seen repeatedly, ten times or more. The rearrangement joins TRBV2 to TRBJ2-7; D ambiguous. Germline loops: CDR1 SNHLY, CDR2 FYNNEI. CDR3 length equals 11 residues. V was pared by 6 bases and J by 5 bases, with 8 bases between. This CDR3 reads CASRETNEQYF. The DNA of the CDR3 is TGTGCCAGCAGGGAGACGAACGAGCAGTACTTC.

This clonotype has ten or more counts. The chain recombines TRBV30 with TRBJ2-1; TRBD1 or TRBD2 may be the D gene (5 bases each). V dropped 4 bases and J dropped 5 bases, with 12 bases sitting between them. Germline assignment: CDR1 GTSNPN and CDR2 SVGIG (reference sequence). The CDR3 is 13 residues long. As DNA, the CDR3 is TGTGCCTGGACCCCCGGGACGGACAATGAGCAGTTCTTC. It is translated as CAWTPGTDNEQFF. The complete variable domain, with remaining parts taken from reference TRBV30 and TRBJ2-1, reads SQTIHQWPATLVQPVGSPLSLECTVEGTSNPNLYWYRQAAGRGLQLLFYSVGIGQISSEVPQNLSASRPQDRQFILSSKKLLLSDSGFYLCAWTPGTDNEQFFGPGTRLTVL.

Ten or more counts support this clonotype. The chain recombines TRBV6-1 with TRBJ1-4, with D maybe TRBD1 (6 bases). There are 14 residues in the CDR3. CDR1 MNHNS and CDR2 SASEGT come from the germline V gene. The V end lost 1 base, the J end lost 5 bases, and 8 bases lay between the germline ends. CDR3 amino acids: CASSEDRVNEKLFF. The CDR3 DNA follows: TGTGCCAGCAGTGAAGACAGGGTAAATGAAAAACTGTTTTTT.

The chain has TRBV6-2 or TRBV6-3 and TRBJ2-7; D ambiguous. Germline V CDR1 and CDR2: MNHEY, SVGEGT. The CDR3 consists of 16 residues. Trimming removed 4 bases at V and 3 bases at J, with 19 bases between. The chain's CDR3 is CASSSGRRDGDYEQYF. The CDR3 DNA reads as TGTGCCAGCAGTTCCGGCCGTAGGGATGGCGACTACGAGCAGTACTTC.

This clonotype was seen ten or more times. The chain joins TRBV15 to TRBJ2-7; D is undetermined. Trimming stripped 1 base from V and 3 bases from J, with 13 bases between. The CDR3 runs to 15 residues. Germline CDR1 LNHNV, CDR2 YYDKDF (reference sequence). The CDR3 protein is CATSRVWYWDYEQYF. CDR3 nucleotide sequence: TGTGCCACCAGCAGAGTTTGGTATTGGGACTACGAGCAGTACTTC.

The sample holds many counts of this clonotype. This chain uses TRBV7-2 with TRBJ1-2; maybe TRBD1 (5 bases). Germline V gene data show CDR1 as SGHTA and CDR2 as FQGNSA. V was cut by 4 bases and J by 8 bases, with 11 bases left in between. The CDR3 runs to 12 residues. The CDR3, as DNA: TGTGCCAGCAGCTGGGCGGGACCAGGCTACACCTTC. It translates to CASSWAGPGYTF.

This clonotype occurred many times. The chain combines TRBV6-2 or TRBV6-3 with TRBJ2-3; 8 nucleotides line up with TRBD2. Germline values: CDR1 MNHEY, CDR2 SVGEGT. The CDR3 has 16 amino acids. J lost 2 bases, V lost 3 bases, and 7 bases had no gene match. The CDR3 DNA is TGTGCCAGCAGTTATTACCGGGGGGGGACCACAGATACGCAGTATTTT. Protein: CASSYYRGGTTDTQYF.

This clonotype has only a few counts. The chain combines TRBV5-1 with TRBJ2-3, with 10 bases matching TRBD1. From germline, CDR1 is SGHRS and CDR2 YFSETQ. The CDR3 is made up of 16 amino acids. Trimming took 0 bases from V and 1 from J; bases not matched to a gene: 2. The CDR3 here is CASSLETGGGTDTQYF. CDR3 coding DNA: TGCGCCAGCAGCTTGGAGACAGGGGGCGGCACAGATACGCAGTATTTT.